The T cell receptor (beta chain) described here comes from a study of blood T cell repertoires in COVID-19. Study information: Sites across the United States, Italy and Spain contributed samples from acute and convalescent COVID-19. Sources were T cells, B-cell-depleted T cells, or PBMCs; the material itself was cDNA or gDNA.

Per the authors' pipeline: Researchers report that nucleated cell counts were estimated from reference gene primer amplification. TCRdb keeps only in-frame clones here, not all; method: immunoSEQ multiplex PCR. V, J and clone size are those of that table, while D and trimming were read from the DNA. The sample has approximately 60,000 clones; roughly 83% are singletons. This clone was seen just once. This CDR3 spans 14 amino acids. Germline CDR1 LNHDA, CDR2 SQIVND (reference sequence). Deletions cut 6 bases from V and 5 bases from J, with 14 bases between. Sequencing was performed on peripheral blood. The chain employs TRBV19 and TRBJ1-5, with D possibly being TRBD1 (6 bases). The TCR comes from a man in his sixties or seventies with active COVID-19. Written as DNA, the CDR3 is TGTGCCAGTAGGGAACTACAGGGTCATCAGCCCCAGCATTTT. Amino acids: CASRELQGHQPQHF. Filled out from reference TRBV19 and TRBJ1-5, the complete variable domain reads DGGITQSPKYLFRKEGQNVTLSCEQNLNHDAMYWYRQDPGQGLRLIYYSQIVNDFQKGDIAEGYSVSREKKESFPLTVTSAQKNPTAFYLCASRELQGHQPQHFGDGTRLSIL.